A selection of T cell receptor beta chains follows, all from one sample in a study of blood T cell repertoires in COVID-19. Profiled with immunoSEQ multiplex PCR; TCRdb holds only in-frame clones, not every one. The table includes about 53,000 clones, around 84% detected once. Sequenced material: peripheral blood. The receptors here all came from a man between 65 and 85 years old with active COVID-19. CDR3s leave out the opening cysteine and the closing phenylalanine or tryptophan. Each record gives: J gene, V gene, CDR3 protein.

J: TRBJ2-7
V: TRBV5-4
CDR3: ASSLPSSPYEQY

J: TRBJ1-1
V: TRBV18
CDR3: ASSPDPGGNTEAF

J: TRBJ2-5
V: TRBV4-1
CDR3: ASSQSSGGYQETQY

J: TRBJ1-5
V: TRBV2
CDR3: ASSSGTGHHGNQPQH

J: TRBJ1-2
V: TRBV7-9
CDR3: ASSLALALRGYT

J: TRBJ2-2
V: TRBV3-1/TRBV3-2
CDR3: ASSQGGVLRTGELF

J: TRBJ1-1
V: TRBV9
CDR3: ASSVRGDRGATEAF

J: TRBJ1-1
V: TRBV7-3
CDR3: ASSLGRANTEAF

J: TRBJ1-1
V: TRBV7-2
CDR3: ASSSRQVAEAF

J: TRBJ2-7
V: TRBV5-6
CDR3: ASSLGGTSGEQY

J: TRBJ1-2
V: TRBV10-2
CDR3: ASSEFGGLGYT

J: TRBJ2-5
V: TRBV4-2
CDR3: ASSQGTGAQRGGQETQY

J: TRBJ2-7
V: TRBV19
CDR3: ASSIGGQGSKQY

J: TRBJ2-2
V: TRBV6-5
CDR3: ASRELNTGELF

J: TRBJ1-2
V: TRBV5-1
CDR3: ASSYGQYGYT

J: TRBJ1-4
V: TRBV6-2/TRBV6-3
CDR3: ASSYPGQGFEKLF

J: TRBJ2-3
V: TRBV11-3
CDR3: ASSWTSGGAPDTQY

J: TRBJ1-5
V: TRBV6-5
CDR3: ASGDREDQPQH

J: TRBJ1-1
V: TRBV4-1
CDR3: ASSTGWNTEAF

J: TRBJ2-7
V: TRBV7-9
CDR3: ASSLGTGREQY

J: TRBJ2-6
V: TRBV6-5
CDR3: ASSASETRANVLT